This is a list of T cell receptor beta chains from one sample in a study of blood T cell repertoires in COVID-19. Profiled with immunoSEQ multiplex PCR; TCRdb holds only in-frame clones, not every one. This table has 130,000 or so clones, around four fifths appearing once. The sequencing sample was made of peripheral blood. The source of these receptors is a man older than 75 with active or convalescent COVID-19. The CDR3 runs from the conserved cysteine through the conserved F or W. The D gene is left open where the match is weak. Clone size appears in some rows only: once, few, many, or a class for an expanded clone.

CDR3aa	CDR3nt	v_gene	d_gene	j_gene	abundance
CASNRDSNQPQHF	TGTGCCAGCAATCGGGATAGCAATCAGCCCCAGCATTTT	TRBV12-3/TRBV12-4	-	TRBJ1-5	few
CASSPDRYTDTQYF	TGTGCCAGCAGCCCCGACAGATACACAGATACGCAGTATTTT	TRBV2	-	TRBJ2-3	-
CASSYSGTGVNEQFF	TGTGCCAGCAGTTACTCCGGGACAGGAGTCAATGAGCAGTTCTTC	TRBV6-6	TRBD1	TRBJ2-1	-
CASSVRAEKLFF	TGTGCCAGCAGTGTAAGAGCGGAAAAACTGTTTTTT	TRBV2	-	TRBJ1-4	-
CASSFKVYDSNNEQFF	TGTGCCAGCAGTTTCAAAGTTTACGACAGTAACAATGAGCAGTTCTTC	TRBV7-6	-	TRBJ2-1	-
CASSLGAGGLNTGELFF	TGCGCCAGCAGCTTGGGTGCGGGGGGACTGAACACCGGGGAGCTGTTTTTT	TRBV5-1	TRBD2	TRBJ2-2	-
CASSQRQGPLYGYTF	TGCGCCAGCAGCCAAAGACAGGGGCCCCTCTATGGCTACACCTTC	TRBV4-1	TRBD1	TRBJ1-2	-
CASREDRGPGNTIYF	TGTGCCAGCAGGGAAGACAGGGGGCCTGGAAACACCATATATTTT	TRBV6-1	TRBD1	TRBJ1-3	few
CAIRRTDNYGYTF	TGTGCCATCAGAAGGACAGATAACTATGGCTACACCTTC	TRBV10-3	-	TRBJ1-2	-
CSVGRVGLAGRMDTQYF	TGCAGCGTTGGCCGGGTGGGACTAGCGGGGAGAATGGATACGCAGTATTTT	TRBV29-1	TRBD2	TRBJ2-3	once
CASSPGTYNSPLHF	TGTGCCAGCAGCCCCGGGACTTATAATTCACCCCTCCACTTT	TRBV5-5	-	TRBJ1-6	-
CASSGVAGSETQYF	TGTGCCAGCAGTGGAGTCGCGGGCTCAGAGACCCAGTACTTC	TRBV2	-	TRBJ2-5	-
CASSSQDFYGYTF	TGTGCCAGCAGTTCCCAGGATTTCTATGGCTACACCTTC	TRBV5-4	-	TRBJ1-2	-
CASSLGRGVGELFF	TGTGCCAGCAGTTTAGGCAGGGGGGTCGGGGAGCTGTTTTTT	TRBV27	-	TRBJ2-2	-
CASSQGGGQPQHF	TGTGCCAGCAGCCAAGGGGGGGGTCAGCCCCAGCATTTT	TRBV7-3	-	TRBJ1-5	-